This TCR beta chain was sequenced for a study of beta chain features in type 1 diabetes. Findings of the study overall: Moderate but significant shortening of TCRB CDR3s was recorded in all four CD4+ subsets from Type 1 diabetes patients.

Investigators reverse transcribed all isolated RNA, so they sequenced expressed TCRB transcripts. Data came from immunoSEQ multiplex PCR; TCRdb stores just in-frame clones and leaves some out. The sample lists some 63,000 clones, around 49% occurring once. As concerns this clone: Antigen unknown.

The receptor was isolated from a man aged 25-45 years with type 1 diabetes. Sequenced sample: central memory CD4+ T cells from blood.

This chain's CDR3 is CASSDAGTNEKLFF. CDR3 in DNA: TGTGCCAGCAGTGACGCAGGGACTAATGAAAAACTGTTTTTT. The chain combines TRBV2 with TRBJ1-4; maybe TRBD1 (5 bases). Germline V gene data show CDR1 as SNHLY and CDR2 as FYNNEI. The V and J ends lost 3 bases and 2 bases respectively, with 7 bases between them. CDR3 size: 14 residues.